A selection of T cell receptor beta chains follows, all from one sample in a study of T-cell reconstitution after alpha-beta-depleted transplantation in children. Each CDR3 protein is one row after TCRdb ran MiXCR on the PCR reads. The sample shows over 550,000 distinct CDR3 sequences, over 9.5% of them seen only once. Specimen: PBMCs from the stem cell graft donor, collected from the stem cell graft. All receptors derive from a human donor who donated a stem cell graft to a child with acute myeloid leukemia. The conserved cysteine and the conserved F or W are not part of the CDR3 here.

V,CDR3
TRBV11-2,ASSSNGGTTYEQY
TRBV27,ASSYLAGYNEQF
TRBV7-9,ASSSWGGLAYNEQY
TRBV5-1,ASSLRRWAGEFNEQF
TRBV7-1,ASSAGLSGDH
TRBV12-3/TRBV12-4,ASSRDRASSGNTIY
TRBV25-1,ASTDPSQLVPAF
TRBV20-1,SARVQGGTDTQY
TRBV20-1,SAKRGGNQPQH
TRBV11-3,ASSHRLAEEQY
TRBV20-1,SARDRAGYNSYEQY
TRBV5-1,ASSLNQEQF
TRBV20-1,SASPTSGTHGGSYNEQF
TRBV6-2/TRBV6-3,ASSYPGLAQETQY